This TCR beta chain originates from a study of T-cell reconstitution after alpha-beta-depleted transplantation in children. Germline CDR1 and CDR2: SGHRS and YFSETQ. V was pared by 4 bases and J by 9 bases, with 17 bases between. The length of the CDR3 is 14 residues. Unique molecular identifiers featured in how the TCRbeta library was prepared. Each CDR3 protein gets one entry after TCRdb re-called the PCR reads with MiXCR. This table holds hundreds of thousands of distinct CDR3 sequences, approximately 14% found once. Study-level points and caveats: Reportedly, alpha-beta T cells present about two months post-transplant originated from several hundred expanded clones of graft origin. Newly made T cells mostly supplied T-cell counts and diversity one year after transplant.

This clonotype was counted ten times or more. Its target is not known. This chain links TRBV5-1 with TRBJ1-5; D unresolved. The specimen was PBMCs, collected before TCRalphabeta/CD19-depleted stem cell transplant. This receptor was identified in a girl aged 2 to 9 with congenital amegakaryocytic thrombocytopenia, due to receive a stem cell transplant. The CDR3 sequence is CASSIDTGFGPQHF. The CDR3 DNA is TGCGCCAGCAGCATAGACACGGGGTTCGGGCCCCAGCATTTT. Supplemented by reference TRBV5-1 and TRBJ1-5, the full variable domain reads KAGVTQTPRYLIKTRGQQVTLSCSPISGHRSVSWYQQTPGQGLQFLFEYFSETQRNKGNFPGRFSGRQFSNSRSEMNVSTLELGDSALYLCASSIDTGFGPQHFGDGTRLSIL.